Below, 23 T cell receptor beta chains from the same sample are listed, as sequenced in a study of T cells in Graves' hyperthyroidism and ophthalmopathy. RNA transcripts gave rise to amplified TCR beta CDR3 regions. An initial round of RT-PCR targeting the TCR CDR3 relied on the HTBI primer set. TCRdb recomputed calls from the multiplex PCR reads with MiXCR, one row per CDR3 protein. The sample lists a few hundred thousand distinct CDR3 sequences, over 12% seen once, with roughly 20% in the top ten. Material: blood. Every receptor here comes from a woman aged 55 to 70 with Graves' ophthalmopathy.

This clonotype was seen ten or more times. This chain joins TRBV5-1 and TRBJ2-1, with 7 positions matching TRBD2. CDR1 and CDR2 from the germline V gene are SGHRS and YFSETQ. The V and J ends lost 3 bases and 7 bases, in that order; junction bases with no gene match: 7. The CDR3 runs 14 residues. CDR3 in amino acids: CASSSGRAGNEQFF. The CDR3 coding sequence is TGCGCCAGCAGCTCGGGGAGGGCAGGAAATGAGCAGTTCTTC.

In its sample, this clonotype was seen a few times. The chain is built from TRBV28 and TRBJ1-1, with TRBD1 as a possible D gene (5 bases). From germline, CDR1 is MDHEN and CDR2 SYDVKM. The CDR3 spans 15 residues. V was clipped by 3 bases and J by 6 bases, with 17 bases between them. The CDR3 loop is CASSLGVSLTSEAFF. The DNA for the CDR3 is TGTGCCAGCAGTTTGGGGGTGAGCCTGACCTCTGAAGCTTTCTTT.

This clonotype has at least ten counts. The CDR3 reads CASSPTGTTNEKLFF. The CDR3 DNA reads as TGTGCCAGCTCACCAACAGGAACAACTAATGAAAAACTGTTTTTT. This chain connects TRBV18 to TRBJ1-4; the D gene is possibly TRBD1 (5 bases). CDR1 is KGHSH, CDR2 LQKENI, per germline. Trimming shortened V by 2 bases and J by 0 bases, and 7 bases separated the two germline ends. CDR3 length equals 15 residues. Full variable domain (remainder filled in from reference TRBV18 and TRBJ1-4): NAGVMQNPRHLVRRRGQEARLRCSPMKGHSHVYWYRQLPEEGLKFMVYLQKENIIDESGMPKERFSAEFPKEGPSILRIQQVVRGDSAAYFCASSPTGTTNEKLFFGSGTQLSVL.

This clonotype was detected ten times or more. The CDR3 DNA follows: TGTGCCAGCAGCTTAGCAAGCGGAGGGTACCAAGAGACCCAGTACTTC. Residues: CASSLASGGYQETQYF. This rearrangement joins TRBV7-2 to TRBJ2-5, with D possibly TRBD2 on 6 matching bases. CDR3 size: 16 residues. Germline values: CDR1 SGHTA, CDR2 FQGNSA. V shed 0 bases and J shed 0 bases, with 11 bases lying between them.

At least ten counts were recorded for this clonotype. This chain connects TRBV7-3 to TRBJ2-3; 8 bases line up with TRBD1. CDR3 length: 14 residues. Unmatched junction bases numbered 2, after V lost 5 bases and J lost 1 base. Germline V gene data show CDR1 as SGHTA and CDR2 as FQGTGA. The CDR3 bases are TGTGCCAGCAGCCTGGACAGGGGCACAGATACGCAGTATTTT. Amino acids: CASSLDRGTDTQYF.

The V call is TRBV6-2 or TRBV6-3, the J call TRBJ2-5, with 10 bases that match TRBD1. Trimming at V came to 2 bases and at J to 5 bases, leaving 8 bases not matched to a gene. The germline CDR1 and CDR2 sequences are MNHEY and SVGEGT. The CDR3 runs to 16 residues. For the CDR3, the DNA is TGTGCCAGCAGTTACCTGGGGACAGGGGAAGGGGAGACCCAGTACTTC. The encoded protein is CASSYLGTGEGETQYF.

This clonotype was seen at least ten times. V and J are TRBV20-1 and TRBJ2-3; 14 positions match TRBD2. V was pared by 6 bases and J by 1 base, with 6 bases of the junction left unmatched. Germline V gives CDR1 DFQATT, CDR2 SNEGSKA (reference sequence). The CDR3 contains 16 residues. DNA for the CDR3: TGCAGTGCCCCGAAGGGACTAGCGGGAGGCACAGATACGCAGTATTTT. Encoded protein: CSAPKGLAGGTDTQYF.

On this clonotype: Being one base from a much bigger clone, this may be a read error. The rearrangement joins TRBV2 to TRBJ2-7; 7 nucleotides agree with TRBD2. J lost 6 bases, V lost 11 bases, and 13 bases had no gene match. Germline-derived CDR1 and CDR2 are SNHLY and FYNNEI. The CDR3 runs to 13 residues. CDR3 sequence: CAGAPRTSSEQYF. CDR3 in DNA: TGTGCCGGCGCCCCCCGGACTAGTTCCGAGCAGTACTTC.

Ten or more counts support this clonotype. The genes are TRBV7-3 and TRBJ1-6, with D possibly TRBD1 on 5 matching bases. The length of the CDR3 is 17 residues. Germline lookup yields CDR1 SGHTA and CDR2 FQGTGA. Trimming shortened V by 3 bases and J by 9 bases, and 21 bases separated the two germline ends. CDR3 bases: TGTGCCAGCAGCTTCACCTTCCCCGGGGCCGACGGTTCACCCCTCCACTTT. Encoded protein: CASSFTFPGADGSPLHF.

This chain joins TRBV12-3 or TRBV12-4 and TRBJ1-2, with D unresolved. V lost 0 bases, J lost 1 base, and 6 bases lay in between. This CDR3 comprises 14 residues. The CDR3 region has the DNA TGTGCCAGCAGTTTAGCAGACTTTAACTATGGCTACACCTTC. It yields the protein CASSLADFNYGYTF.

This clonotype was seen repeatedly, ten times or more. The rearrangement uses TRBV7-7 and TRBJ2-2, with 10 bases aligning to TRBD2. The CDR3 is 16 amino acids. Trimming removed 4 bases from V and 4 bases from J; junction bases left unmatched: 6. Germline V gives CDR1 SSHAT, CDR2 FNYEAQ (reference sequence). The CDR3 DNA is TGTGCCAGCAGCTCCGCCGTAGCGGGAGGCACCGGGGAGCTGTTTTTT. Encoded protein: CASSSAVAGGTGELFF.

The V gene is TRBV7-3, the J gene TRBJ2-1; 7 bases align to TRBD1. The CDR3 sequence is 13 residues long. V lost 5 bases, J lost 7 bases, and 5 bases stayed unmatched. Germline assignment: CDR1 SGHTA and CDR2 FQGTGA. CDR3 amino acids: CASSGDRSNEQFF. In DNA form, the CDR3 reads TGTGCCAGCAGCGGGGACAGATCAAATGAGCAGTTCTTC.

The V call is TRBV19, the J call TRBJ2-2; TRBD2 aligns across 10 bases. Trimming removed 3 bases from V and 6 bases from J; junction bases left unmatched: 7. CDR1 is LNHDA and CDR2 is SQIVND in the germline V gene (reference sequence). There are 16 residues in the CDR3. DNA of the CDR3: TGTGCCAGTAGTATCGGGCAGCGGGAGGGCTCCGGGGAGCTGTTTTTT. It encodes CASSIGQREGSGELFF.

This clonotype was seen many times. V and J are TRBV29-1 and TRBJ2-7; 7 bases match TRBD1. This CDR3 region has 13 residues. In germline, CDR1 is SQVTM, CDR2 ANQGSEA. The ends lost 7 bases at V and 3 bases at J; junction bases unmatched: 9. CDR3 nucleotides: TGCAGCGCCGGCACAGGGGTGGACTACGAGCAGTACTTC. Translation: CSAGTGVDYEQYF.

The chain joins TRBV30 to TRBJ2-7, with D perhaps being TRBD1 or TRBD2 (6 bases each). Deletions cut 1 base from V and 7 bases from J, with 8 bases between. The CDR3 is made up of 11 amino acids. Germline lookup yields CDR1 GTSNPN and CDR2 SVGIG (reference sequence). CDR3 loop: CAWSEGGEQYF. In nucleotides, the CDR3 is TGTGCCTGGAGTGAGGGGGGTGAGCAGTACTTC.

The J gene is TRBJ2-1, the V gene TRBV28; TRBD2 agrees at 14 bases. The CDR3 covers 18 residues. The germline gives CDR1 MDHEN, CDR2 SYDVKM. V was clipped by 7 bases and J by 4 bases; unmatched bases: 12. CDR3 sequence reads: CASNPIGLAGGPYNEQFF. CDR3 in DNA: TGTGCCAGCAACCCTATTGGACTAGCGGGGGGTCCGTACAATGAGCAGTTCTTC. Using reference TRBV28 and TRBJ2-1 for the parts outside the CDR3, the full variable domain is DVKVTQSSRYLVKRTGEKVFLECVQDMDHENMFWYRQDPGLGLRLIYFSYDVKMKEKGDIPEGYSVSREKKERFSLILESASTNQTSMYLCASNPIGLAGGPYNEQFFGPGTRLTVL.

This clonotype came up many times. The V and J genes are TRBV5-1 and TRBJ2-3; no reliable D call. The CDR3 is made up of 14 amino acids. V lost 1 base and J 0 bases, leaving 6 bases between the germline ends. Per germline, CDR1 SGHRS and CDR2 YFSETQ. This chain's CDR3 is CASSLNPSTDTQYF. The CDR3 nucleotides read TGCGCCAGCAGCTTGAACCCTAGCACAGATACGCAGTATTTT.

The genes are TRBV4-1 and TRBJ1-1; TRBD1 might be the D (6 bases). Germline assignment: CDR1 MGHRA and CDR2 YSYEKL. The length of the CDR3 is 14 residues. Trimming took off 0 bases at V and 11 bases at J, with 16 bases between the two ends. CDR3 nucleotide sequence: TGCGCCAGCAGCCAAGAAGGATTGGGCACAGGGGCTTTCTTT. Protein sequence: CASSQEGLGTGAFF.

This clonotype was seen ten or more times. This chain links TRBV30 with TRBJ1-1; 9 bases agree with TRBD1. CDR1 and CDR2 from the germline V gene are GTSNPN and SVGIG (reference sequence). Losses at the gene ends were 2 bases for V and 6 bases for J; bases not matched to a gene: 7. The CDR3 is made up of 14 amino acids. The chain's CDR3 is CAWSRDRAEPEAFF. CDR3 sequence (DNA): TGTGCCTGGAGTCGGGACAGGGCCGAGCCTGAAGCTTTCTTT.

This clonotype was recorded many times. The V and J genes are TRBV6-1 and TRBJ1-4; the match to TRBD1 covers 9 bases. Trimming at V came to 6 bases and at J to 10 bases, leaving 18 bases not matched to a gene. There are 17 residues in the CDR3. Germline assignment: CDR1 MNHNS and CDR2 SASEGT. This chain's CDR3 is CASRETSVGTGWRKLFF. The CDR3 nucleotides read TGTGCCAGCAGAGAGACCAGCGTCGGGACAGGGTGGCGAAAACTGTTTTTT.

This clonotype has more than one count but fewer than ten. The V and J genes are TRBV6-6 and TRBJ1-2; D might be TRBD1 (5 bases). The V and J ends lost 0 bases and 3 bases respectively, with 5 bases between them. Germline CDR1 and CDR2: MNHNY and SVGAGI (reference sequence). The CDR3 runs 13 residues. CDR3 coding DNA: TGTGCCAGCAGTTACTCGGGGGACTATGGCTACACCTTC. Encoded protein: CASSYSGDYGYTF.

The CDR3 nucleotides read TGTGCCAGCAGTGGCAGGGGGGGGCCAATGGGGGTTTCGGCCGCCGTTAACTATGGCTACACCTTC. It codes for CASSGRGGPMGVSAAVNYGYTF. The chain is built from TRBV2 and TRBJ1-2; TRBD1 matches at 7 bases. V lost 4 bases to trimming and J lost 1 base; unmatched junction nucleotides: 27. The CDR3 spans 22 residues. Per the germline V gene, CDR1 is SNHLY and CDR2 is FYNNEI.

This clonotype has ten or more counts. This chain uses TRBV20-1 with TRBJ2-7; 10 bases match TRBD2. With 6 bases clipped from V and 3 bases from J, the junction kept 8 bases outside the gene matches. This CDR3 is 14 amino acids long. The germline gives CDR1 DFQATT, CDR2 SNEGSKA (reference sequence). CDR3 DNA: TGCAGTGCAGCAGGGCTAGCGGGAGTCTACGAGCAGTACTTC. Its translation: CSAAGLAGVYEQYF.